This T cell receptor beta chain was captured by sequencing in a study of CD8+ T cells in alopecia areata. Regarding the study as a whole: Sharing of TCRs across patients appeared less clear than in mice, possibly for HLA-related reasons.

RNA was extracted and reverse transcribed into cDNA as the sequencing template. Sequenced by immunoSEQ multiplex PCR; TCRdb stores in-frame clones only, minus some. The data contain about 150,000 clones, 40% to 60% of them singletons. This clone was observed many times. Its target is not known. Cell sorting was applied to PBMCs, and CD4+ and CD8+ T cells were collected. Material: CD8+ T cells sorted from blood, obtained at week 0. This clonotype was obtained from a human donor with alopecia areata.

CDR3 loop: CASSAHRVEQYF. The CDR3 DNA follows: TGTGCCAGCAGTGCCCACAGGGTCGAGCAGTACTTC. The rearrangement links TRBV25-1 to TRBJ2-7; TRBD1 might be the D (6 bases). Germline CDR1 is MGHDK and CDR2 is SYGVNS. V was trimmed by 4 bases and J by 6 bases, leaving 10 bases between them. The length of the CDR3 is 12 residues.